The clone carrying this TCR beta chain occurred many times. Antigen: not known. One end of the junction varies from germline; a read error may be responsible. Germline V gene sequence: CDR1 KGHSH, CDR2 LQKENI. The CDR3 has 13 residues. This record belongs to a study of human T cells and chemical hapten exposure. The overall study: Diphenylcyclopropenone, dosed weekly to the scalp, was given to patients throughout the roughly 25-week study. Findings and caveats of the study: With DPC sensitization, TCRs exceeding 1 in 1000 frequency showed no change.

The sample's time point: patch test 2, 6 weeks after DPC sensitization. The sample's treatment: therapeutic diphenylcyclopropenone sensitization with weekly scalp DPC. The study drew its donors from alopecia patients who were 18 to 70 years old and suitable for DPC. MiXCR, run by TCRdb on the RACE reads, gives a single entry per CDR3 protein. The sample shows some 45,000 distinct CDR3 sequences, about 8.9% of them seen only once. The source material was whole blood, sampled in connection with sensitization to the hapten diphenylcyclopropenone (DPC). The source is a woman aged 40-49 years with alopecia areata. Some clones in this sample may be carry-over from other donors' samples. V usage is TRBV18 and J usage is TRBJ1-1; no firm D call. The CDR3 DNA is TGTGCCGGCTCACCAACGATGAACACTGAAGCTTTCTTT. Translated, it gives CAGSPTMNTEAFF.